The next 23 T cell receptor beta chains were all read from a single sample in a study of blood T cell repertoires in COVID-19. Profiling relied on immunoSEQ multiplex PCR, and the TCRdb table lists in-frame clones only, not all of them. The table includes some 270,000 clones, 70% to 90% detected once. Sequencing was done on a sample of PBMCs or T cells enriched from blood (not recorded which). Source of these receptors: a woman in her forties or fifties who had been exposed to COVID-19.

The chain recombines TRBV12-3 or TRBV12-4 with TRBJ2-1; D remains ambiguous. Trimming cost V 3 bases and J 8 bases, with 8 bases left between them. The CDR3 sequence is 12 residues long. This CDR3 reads CASSLYRYEQFF. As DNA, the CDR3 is TGTGCCAGCAGTTTGTACCGGTATGAGCAGTTCTTC.

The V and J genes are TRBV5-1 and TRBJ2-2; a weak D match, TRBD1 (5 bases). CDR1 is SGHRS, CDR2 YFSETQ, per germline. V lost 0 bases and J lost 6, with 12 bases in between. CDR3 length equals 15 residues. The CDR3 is CASSLAGNFAGELFF. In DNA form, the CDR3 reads TGCGCCAGCAGCTTGGCAGGGAACTTTGCCGGGGAGCTGTTTTTT.

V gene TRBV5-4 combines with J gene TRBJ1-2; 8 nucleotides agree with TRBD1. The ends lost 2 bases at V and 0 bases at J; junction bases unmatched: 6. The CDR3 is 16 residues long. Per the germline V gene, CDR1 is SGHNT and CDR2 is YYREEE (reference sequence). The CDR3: CASSFNRGSANYGYTF. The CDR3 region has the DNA TGTGCCAGCAGCTTTAACAGGGGGTCAGCTAACTATGGCTACACCTTC. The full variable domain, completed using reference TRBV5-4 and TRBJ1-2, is ETGVTQSPTHLIKTRGQQVTLRCSSQSGHNTVSWYQQALGQGPQFIFQYYREEENGRGNFPPRFSGLQFPNYSSELNVNALELDDSALYLCASSFNRGSANYGYTFGSGTRLTVV.

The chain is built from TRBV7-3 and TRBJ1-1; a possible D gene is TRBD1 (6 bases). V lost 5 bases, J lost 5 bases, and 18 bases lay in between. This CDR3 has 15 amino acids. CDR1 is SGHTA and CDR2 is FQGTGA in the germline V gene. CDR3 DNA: TGTGCCAGCAGCCCTACAGGGTCTTGGAAGACTGAAGCTTTCTTT. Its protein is CASSPTGSWKTEAFF.

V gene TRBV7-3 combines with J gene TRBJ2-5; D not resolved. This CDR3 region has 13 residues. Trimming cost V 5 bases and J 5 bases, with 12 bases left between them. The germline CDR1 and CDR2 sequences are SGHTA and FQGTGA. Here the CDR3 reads CASSPRDAETQYF. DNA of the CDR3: TGTGCCAGCAGCCCCCGTGATGCGGAGACCCAGTACTTC.

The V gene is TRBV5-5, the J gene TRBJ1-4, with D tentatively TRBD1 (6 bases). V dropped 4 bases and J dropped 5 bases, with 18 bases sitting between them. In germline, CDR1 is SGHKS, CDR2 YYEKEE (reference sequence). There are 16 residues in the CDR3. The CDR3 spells CASSPAGGRLNEKLFF. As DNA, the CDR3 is TGTGCCAGCAGCCCAGCGGGGGGGCGCTTGAATGAAAAACTGTTTTTT.

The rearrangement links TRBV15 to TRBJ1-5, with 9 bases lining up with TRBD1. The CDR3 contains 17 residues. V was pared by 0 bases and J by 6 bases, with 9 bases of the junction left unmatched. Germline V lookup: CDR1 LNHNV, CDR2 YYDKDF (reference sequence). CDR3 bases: TGTGCCACCAGCAGAGATCTGGTGGGACAGGGTGGTCAGCCCCAGCATTTT. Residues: CATSRDLVGQGGQPQHF.

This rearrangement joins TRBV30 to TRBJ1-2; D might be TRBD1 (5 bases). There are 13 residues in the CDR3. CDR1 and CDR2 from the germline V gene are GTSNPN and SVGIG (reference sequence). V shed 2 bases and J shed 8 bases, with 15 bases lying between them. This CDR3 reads CAWSLGLNVGYTF. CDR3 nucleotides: TGTGCCTGGAGTTTGGGGCTGAATGTAGGCTACACCTTC.

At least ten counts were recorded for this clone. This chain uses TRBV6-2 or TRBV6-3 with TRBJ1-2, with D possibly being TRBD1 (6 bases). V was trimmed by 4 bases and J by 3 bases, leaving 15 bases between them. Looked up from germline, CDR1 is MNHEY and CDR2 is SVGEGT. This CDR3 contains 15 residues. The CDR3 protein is CASSFTGIRDYGYTF. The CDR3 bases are TGTGCCAGCAGTTTCACAGGGATTCGGGACTATGGCTACACCTTC.

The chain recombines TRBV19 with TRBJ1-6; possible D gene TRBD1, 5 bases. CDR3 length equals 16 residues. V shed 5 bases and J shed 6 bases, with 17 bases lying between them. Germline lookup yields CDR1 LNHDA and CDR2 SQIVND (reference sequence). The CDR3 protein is CASSLSGGRFNSPLHF. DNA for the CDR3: TGTGCCAGTAGTCTCTCGGGGGGACGGTTTAATTCACCCCTCCACTTT.

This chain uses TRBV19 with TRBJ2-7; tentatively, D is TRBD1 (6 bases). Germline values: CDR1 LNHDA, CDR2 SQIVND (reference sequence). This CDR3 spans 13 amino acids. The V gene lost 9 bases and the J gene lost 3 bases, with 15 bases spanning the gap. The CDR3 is CASRDTRGYEQYF. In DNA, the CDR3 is TGTGCCAGCCGGGACACCCGCGGCTACGAGCAGTACTTC.

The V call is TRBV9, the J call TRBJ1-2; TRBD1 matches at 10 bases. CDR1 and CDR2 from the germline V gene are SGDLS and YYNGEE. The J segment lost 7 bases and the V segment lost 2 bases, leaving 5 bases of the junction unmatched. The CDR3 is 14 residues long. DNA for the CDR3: TGTGCCAGCAGCGTTGGGACAGGGGTCGGTGGCTACACCTTC. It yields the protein CASSVGTGVGGYTF.

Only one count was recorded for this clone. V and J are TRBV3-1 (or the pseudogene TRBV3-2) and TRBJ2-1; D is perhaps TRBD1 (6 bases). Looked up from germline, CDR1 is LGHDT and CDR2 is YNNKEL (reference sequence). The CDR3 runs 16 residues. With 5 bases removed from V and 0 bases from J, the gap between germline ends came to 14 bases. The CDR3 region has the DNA TGTGCCAGCAGCGGCTCCAGGGGCAGCTCCTACAATGAGCAGTTCTTC. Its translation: CASSGSRGSSYNEQFF.

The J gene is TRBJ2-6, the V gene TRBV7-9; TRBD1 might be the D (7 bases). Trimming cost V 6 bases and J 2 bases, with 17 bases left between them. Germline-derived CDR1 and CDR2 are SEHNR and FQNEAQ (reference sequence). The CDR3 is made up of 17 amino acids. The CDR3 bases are TGTGCCAGCAGTCAGAACAGGGGACTGGCTGGGGCCAACGTCCTGACTTTC. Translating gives CASSQNRGLAGANVLTF.

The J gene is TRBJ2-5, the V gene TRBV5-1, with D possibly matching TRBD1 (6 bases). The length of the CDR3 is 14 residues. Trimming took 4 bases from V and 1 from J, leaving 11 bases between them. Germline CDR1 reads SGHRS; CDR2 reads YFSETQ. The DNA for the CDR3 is TGCGCCAGCAGCACCGACAGGACCCAAGAGACCCAGTACTTC. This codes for CASSTDRTQETQYF.

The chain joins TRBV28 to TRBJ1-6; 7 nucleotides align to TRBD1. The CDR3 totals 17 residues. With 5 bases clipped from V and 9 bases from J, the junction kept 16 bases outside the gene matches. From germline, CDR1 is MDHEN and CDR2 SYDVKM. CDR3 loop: CASSPYSTGIGGSPLHF. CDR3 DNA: TGTGCCAGCAGTCCTTACTCGACAGGGATAGGGGGTTCACCCCTCCACTTT.

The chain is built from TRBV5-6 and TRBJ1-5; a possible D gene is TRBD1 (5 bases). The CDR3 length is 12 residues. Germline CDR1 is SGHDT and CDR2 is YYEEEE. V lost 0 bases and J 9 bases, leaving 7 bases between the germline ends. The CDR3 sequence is CASSLAGRPQHF. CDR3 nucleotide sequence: TGTGCCAGCAGCTTGGCAGGGCGGCCCCAGCATTTT.

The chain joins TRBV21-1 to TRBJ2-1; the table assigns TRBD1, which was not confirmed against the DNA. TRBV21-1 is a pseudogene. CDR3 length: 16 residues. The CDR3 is CASSPVTGGYDNEQFF. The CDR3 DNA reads TGTGCCAGCAGCCCCGTGACAGGGGGCTATGACAATGAGCAGTTCTTC.

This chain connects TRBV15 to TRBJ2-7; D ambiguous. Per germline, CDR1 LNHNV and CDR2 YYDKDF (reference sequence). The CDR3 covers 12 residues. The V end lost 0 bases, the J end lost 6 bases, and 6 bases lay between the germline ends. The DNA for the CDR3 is TGTGCCACCAGCAGAGATCGGGTCGAGCAGTACTTC. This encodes CATSRDRVEQYF.

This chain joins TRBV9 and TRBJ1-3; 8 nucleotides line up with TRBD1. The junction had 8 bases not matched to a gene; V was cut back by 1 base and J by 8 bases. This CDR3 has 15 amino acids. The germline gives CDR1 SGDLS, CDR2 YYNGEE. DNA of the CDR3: TGTGCCAGCAGCGTAAACTGGCAGGGGGCTTACACCATATATTTT. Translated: CASSVNWQGAYTIYF. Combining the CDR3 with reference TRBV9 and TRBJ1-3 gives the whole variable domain DSGVTQTPKHLITATGQRVTLRCSPRSGDLSVYWYQQSLDQGLQFLIQYYNGEERAKGNILERFSAQQFPDLHSELNLSSLELGDSALYFCASSVNWQGAYTIYFGEGSWLTVV.

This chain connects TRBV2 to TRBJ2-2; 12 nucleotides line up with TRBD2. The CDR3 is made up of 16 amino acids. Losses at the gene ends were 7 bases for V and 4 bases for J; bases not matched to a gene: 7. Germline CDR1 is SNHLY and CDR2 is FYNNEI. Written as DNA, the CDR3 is TGTGCCAGCACTCTAGCGGGGGGGCCCAGCACCGGGGAGCTGTTTTTT. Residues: CASTLAGGPSTGELFF.

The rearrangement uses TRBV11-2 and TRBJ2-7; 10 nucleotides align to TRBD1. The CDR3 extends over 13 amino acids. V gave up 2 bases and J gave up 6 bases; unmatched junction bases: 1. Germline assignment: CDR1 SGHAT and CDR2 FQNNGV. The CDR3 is CASSLWDRGEQYF. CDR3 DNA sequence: TGTGCCAGCAGCTTATGGGACAGGGGCGAGCAGTACTTC.

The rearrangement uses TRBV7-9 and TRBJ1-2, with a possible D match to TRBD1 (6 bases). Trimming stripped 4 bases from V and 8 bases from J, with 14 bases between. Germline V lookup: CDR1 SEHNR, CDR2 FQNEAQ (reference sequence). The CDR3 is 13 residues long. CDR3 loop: CASSSTGIHGYTF. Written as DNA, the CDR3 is TGTGCCAGCAGCTCAACAGGGATCCACGGCTACACCTTC.